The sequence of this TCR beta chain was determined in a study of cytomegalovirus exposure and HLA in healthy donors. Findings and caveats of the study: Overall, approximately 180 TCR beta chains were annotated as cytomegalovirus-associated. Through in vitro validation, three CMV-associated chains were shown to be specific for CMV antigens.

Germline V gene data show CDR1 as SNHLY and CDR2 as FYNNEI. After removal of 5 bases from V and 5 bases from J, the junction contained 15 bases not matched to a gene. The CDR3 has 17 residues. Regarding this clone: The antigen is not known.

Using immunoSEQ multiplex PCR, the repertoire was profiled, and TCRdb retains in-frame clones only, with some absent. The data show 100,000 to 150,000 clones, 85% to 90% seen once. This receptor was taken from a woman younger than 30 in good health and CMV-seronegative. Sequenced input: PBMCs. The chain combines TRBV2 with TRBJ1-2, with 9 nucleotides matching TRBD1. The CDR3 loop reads CASSKTTGQGPVYGYTF. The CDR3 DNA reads TGTGCCAGCAGTAAGACGACGGGACAGGGTCCCGTATATGGCTACACCTTC.